Presented here are 32 T cell receptor beta chains from one specimen sequenced in a study of cytomegalovirus exposure and HLA in healthy donors. Use of 60 Vbeta and 13 Jbeta primers characterized the PCR. Repertoires were generated with immunoSEQ multiplex PCR, while TCRdb's copy carries only in-frame clones and drops some. The sample gives about 140,000 clones, roughly two thirds of which show up once; roughly 1.3% is in the top ten. Specimen: PBMCs. All receptors come from a woman aged 40-49 years in good health and CMV-seronegative.

Notes on this clone: Other DNA sequences within the sample encode an identical CDR3. Written as DNA, the CDR3 is TGTGCCAGCAGGACAGGGGGAGGAAATTCACCCCTCCACTTT. As protein: CASRTGGGNSPLHF. V gene TRBV27 combines with J gene TRBJ1-6; 9 bases map to TRBD1. V was clipped by 6 bases and J by 7 bases; unmatched bases: 4. This CDR3 is built from 14 residues. In germline, CDR1 is MNHEY, CDR2 SMNVEV (reference sequence).

The rearrangement links TRBV2 to TRBJ2-3; TRBD2 matches at 11 bases. The V gene's germline CDR1 is SNHLY and CDR2 FYNNEI. V shed 7 bases, J shed 2 bases, and the junction held 5 bases outside the gene matches. The CDR3 covers 15 residues. The CDR3 spells CASKGTSGSTDTQYF. The CDR3 coding sequence is TGTGCCAGCAAGGGGACTAGCGGATCCACAGATACGCAGTATTTT.

The J gene is TRBJ1-4, the V gene TRBV7-9, with 9 nucleotides matching TRBD1. Losses at the gene ends were 4 bases for V and 11 bases for J; bases not matched to a gene: 8. Germline CDR1 is SEHNR and CDR2 is FQNEAQ (reference sequence). The CDR3 consists of 14 residues. The CDR3 DNA reads as TGTGCCAGCAGCTGGGGACAGGGAGCGTGGAAACTGTTTTTT. Its translation is CASSWGQGAWKLFF.

The CDR3 sequence: CASDQGVDYGYTF. CDR3 sequence (DNA): TGTGCCAGTGATCAGGGGGTCGACTATGGCTACACCTTC. The gene calls are TRBV6-1 and TRBJ1-2; TRBD1 agrees at 7 bases. With 9 bases clipped from V and 3 bases from J, the junction kept 7 bases outside the gene matches. The germline CDR1 and CDR2 sequences are MNHNS and SASEGT. CDR3 length: 13 residues.

The CDR3: CASRDPTANTGELFF. The CDR3 coding sequence is TGTGCCAGCAGGGACCCGACAGCCAACACCGGGGAGCTGTTTTTT. The rearrangement uses TRBV11-3 and TRBJ2-2; D may be TRBD1 (5 bases). This CDR3 spans 15 amino acids. The germline V gene has CDR1 SGHNT and CDR2 YENEEA. Trimming cost V 6 bases and J 2 bases, with 13 bases left between them.

Only a few counts were recorded for this clone. V is TRBV7-3 and J is TRBJ2-1; 10 bases agree with TRBD2. Per the germline V gene, CDR1 is SGHTA and CDR2 is FQGTGA. V trimming: 4 bases; J trimming: 5 bases; junction bases outside the gene matches: 2. This CDR3 comprises 14 residues. For the CDR3, the DNA is TGTGCCAGCAGCTCCGGACTAGCGGACAATGAGCAGTTCTTC. Its protein product is CASSSGLADNEQFF.

This clone was counted between two and nine times. Within the sample, other DNA sequences also encode this same CDR3. The chain joins TRBV6-5 to TRBJ1-4; 9 bases line up with TRBD1. Germline lookup yields CDR1 MNHEY and CDR2 SVGAGI. V shed 6 bases, J shed 8 bases, and the junction held 4 bases outside the gene matches. CDR3 length: 13 amino acids. CDR3 region: CASRRTGVEKLFF. CDR3 nucleotide sequence: TGTGCCAGCAGGCGGACAGGGGTCGAAAAACTGTTTTTT.

This chain uses TRBV7-9 with TRBJ2-1; 12 bases align to TRBD2. V lost 1 base, J lost 6 bases, and 13 bases stayed unmatched. The CDR3 contains 19 residues. The germline V gene encodes CDR1 SEHNR and CDR2 FQNEAQ (reference sequence). Written as DNA, the CDR3 is TGTGCCAGCAGCTTAGGGGCCCTAGCGGGGGGGCTTCCGTCCAATGAGCAGTTCTTC. Translated, it gives CASSLGALAGGLPSNEQFF.

V and J are TRBV29-1 and TRBJ1-2; tentative D call: TRBD1 (5 bases). The germline V gene has CDR1 SQVTM and CDR2 ANQGSEA. V dropped 5 bases and J dropped 3 bases, with 25 bases sitting between them. This CDR3 spans 17 amino acids. The CDR3 here is CSVHTRGGRMSDYGYTF. Written as DNA, the CDR3 is TGCAGCGTTCACACTAGGGGAGGGAGAATGTCGGACTATGGCTACACCTTC.

The chain employs TRBV15 and TRBJ2-1; 11 bases align to TRBD2. Germline loops: CDR1 LNHNV, CDR2 YYDKDF (reference sequence). V shed 4 bases, J shed 4 bases, and the junction held 9 bases outside the gene matches. The CDR3 loop spans 17 amino acids. The CDR3 nucleotides read TGTGCCACCAGCACCCTCACCGGGACTAGCGGATACAATGAGCAGTTCTTC. It is translated as CATSTLTGTSGYNEQFF.

This clone showed up just a few times. The chain carries TRBV5-1 and TRBJ1-4; D is uncertain. Between the trimmed V and J ends, which lost 0 bases and 2 bases, there was a span of 2 bases. CDR1 and CDR2 (germline): SGHRS, YFSETQ. There are 13 residues in the CDR3. CDR3 in DNA: TGCGCCAGCAGCTTGGCTACTAATGAAAAACTGTTTTTT. Translation: CASSLATNEKLFF.

The genes are TRBV19 and TRBJ2-2, with 10 bases identical to TRBD2. Germline V lookup: CDR1 LNHDA, CDR2 SQIVND (reference sequence). The CDR3 runs to 18 residues. V lost 4 bases, J lost 0 bases, and 8 bases stayed unmatched. For the CDR3, the DNA is TGTGCCAGTAGTAAAAATCTAGCGGGGGTTACGAACACCGGGGAGCTGTTTTTT. This gives the protein CASSKNLAGVTNTGELFF.

V usage is TRBV5-4 and J usage is TRBJ1-1, with TRBD1 matching 10 bases. V was clipped by 4 bases and J by 4 bases; unmatched bases: 1. In germline, CDR1 is SGHNT, CDR2 YYREEE (reference sequence). The CDR3 consists of 13 residues. The CDR3 nucleotides read TGTGCCAGCAGCCGGACAGGGGGCACTGAAGCTTTCTTT. Its protein product is CASSRTGGTEAFF. The full variable domain, rest sourced from reference TRBV5-4 and TRBJ1-1, is ETGVTQSPTHLIKTRGQQVTLRCSSQSGHNTVSWYQQALGQGPQFIFQYYREEENGRGNFPPRFSGLQFPNYSSELNVNALELDDSALYLCASSRTGGTEAFFGQGTRLTVV.

The rearrangement links TRBV9 to TRBJ1-1, with 9 bases that match TRBD1. V lost 3 bases, J lost 3 bases, and 9 bases stayed unmatched. Germline V gives CDR1 SGDLS, CDR2 YYNGEE. This CDR3 spans 16 amino acids. CDR3 in amino acids: CASSADTGGAYTEAFF. Written as DNA, the CDR3 is TGTGCCAGCAGCGCAGATACAGGGGGCGCGTACACTGAAGCTTTCTTT.

Details on this clone: The sample contains more than one DNA sequence encoding this CDR3. This chain uses TRBV29-1 with TRBJ2-5, with a weak D call TRBD2 (7 bases). CDR1 is SQVTM, CDR2 ANQGSEA, per germline. CDR3 length: 15 amino acids. The germline V and J ends were trimmed by 2 bases and 4 bases, with 17 bases remaining between them. The CDR3 DNA follows: TGCAGCGTTGAAAGTCTCTCGGGGGGCAGAGAGACCCAGTACTTC. Its protein is CSVESLSGGRETQYF.

The chain has TRBV4-2 and TRBJ1-5; 7 bases are a match to TRBD1. The CDR3 is 12 amino acids. V shed 3 bases, J shed 10 bases, and the junction held 3 bases outside the gene matches. Germline lookup yields CDR1 LGHNA and CDR2 YNFKEQ. In nucleotides, the CDR3 is TGTGCCAGCAGCCAGCCAGGGGGTCCCCAGCATTTT. Its protein is CASSQPGGPQHF.

The CDR3 DNA sequence: TGTGCCAGCAGTCCTAAAGGGGCAGGGCTCTATGGCTACACCTTC. Amino acids: CASSPKGAGLYGYTF. The chain couples TRBV27 to TRBJ1-2, with D perhaps TRBD1 (5 bases). The CDR3 extends over 15 amino acids. Germline CDR1 MNHEY, CDR2 SMNVEV (reference sequence). Trimming removed 5 bases at V and 4 bases at J, with 17 bases between.

J is TRBJ1-1 and V is TRBV7-9; 10 bases line up with TRBD1. Germline V gene data show CDR1 as SEHNR and CDR2 as FQNEAQ (reference sequence). The CDR3 loop spans 16 amino acids. V lost 4 bases, J lost 1 base, and 6 bases stayed unmatched. The CDR3 loop is CASSYPTGGANTEAFF. CDR3 nucleotide sequence: TGTGCCAGCAGCTACCCGACAGGGGGCGCGAACACTGAAGCTTTCTTT.

The CDR3 bases are TGTGCCAGCAGTCGGAGAGGACAGGGGGCTAGCAATCAGCCCCAGCATTTT. Translation gives CASSRRGQGASNQPQHF. The rearrangement joins TRBV28 to TRBJ1-5; TRBD1 agrees at 11 bases. With V trimmed by 5 bases and J by 0 bases, 6 bases remained unmatched. The germline gives CDR1 MDHEN, CDR2 SYDVKM. CDR3 length: 17 amino acids.

This clone was seen a handful of times. V gene TRBV2 combines with J gene TRBJ2-7; 9 bases line up with TRBD2. Germline lookup yields CDR1 SNHLY and CDR2 FYNNEI. J lost 6 bases, V lost 1 base, and 7 bases had no gene match. The CDR3 is 15 residues long. The CDR3 loop reads CASSEGRTSVSEQYF. The CDR3 bases are TGTGCCAGCAGTGAAGGGCGGACTAGCGTCAGCGAGCAGTACTTC.

The chain links TRBV7-3 to TRBJ1-1; unclear D gene. CDR1 is SGHTA, CDR2 FQGTGA, per germline. V lost 5 bases and J lost 1, with 8 bases in between. The CDR3 is 13 amino acids. CDR3 residues: CASSTTANTEAFF. Written as DNA, the CDR3 is TGTGCCAGCAGCACAACAGCGAACACTGAAGCTTTCTTT.

This clone has a single count. The chain combines TRBV28 with TRBJ1-2; 8 bases agree with TRBD1. CDR1 and CDR2 (germline): MDHEN, SYDVKM. V lost 2 bases to trimming and J lost 2 bases; unmatched junction nucleotides: 4. CDR3 length: 15 amino acids. CDR3 nucleotides: TGTGCCAGCAGTTTAGGGACAGGATTAAACTATGGCTACACCTTC. It encodes CASSLGTGLNYGYTF.

The V gene is TRBV9, the J gene TRBJ1-1; a possible D gene is TRBD1 (6 bases). This CDR3 comprises 15 residues. The V end was cut by 0 bases, the J end by 1 base, with 10 bases between. CDR1 and CDR2 (germline): SGDLS, YYNGEE. CDR3 in amino acids: CASSVEGQPNTEAFF. DNA of the CDR3: TGTGCCAGCAGCGTAGAAGGACAGCCGAACACTGAAGCTTTCTTT. Together with reference TRBV9 and TRBJ1-1, the CDR3 gives the full variable domain: DSGVTQTPKHLITATGQRVTLRCSPRSGDLSVYWYQQSLDQGLQFLIQYYNGEERAKGNILERFSAQQFPDLHSELNLSSLELGDSALYFCASSVEGQPNTEAFFGQGTRLTVV.

The chain employs TRBV7-9 and TRBJ2-1; 13 bases map to TRBD2. The V gene's germline CDR1 is SEHNR and CDR2 FQNEAQ (reference sequence). V lost 6 bases to trimming and J lost 6 bases; unmatched junction nucleotides: 5. The length of the CDR3 is 15 residues. The CDR3 is CASSTWTSGSNEQFF. The DNA of the CDR3 is TGTGCCAGCAGTACCTGGACTAGCGGGAGCAATGAGCAGTTCTTC. Using reference TRBV7-9 and TRBJ2-1 for the parts outside the CDR3, the full variable domain is DTGVSQNPRHKITKRGQNVTFRCDPISEHNRLYWYRQTLGQGPEFLTYFQNEAQLEKSRLLSDRFSAERPKGSFSTLEIQRTEQGDSAMYLCASSTWTSGSNEQFFGPGTRLTVL.

This clone was detected a few times. The chain uses TRBV2 and TRBJ1-2; weak D call: TRBD1 (6 bases). The V and J ends lost 7 bases and 5 bases respectively, with 11 bases between them. This CDR3 spans 12 amino acids. CDR1 is SNHLY, CDR2 FYNNEI, per germline. CDR3 in DNA: TGTGCCAGCAAGGGGGATCGGTATGGCTACACCTTC. It codes for CASKGDRYGYTF. The entire variable domain, with the rest obtained from reference TRBV2 and TRBJ1-2, is as follows: EPEVTQTPSHQVTQMGQEVILRCVPISNHLYFYWYRQILGQKVEFLVSFYNNEISEKSEIFDDQFSVERPDGSNFTLKIRSTKLEDSAMYFCASKGDRYGYTFGSGTRLTVV.

V and J are TRBV6-5 and TRBJ1-5; D is unresolved. Per germline, CDR1 MNHEY and CDR2 SVGAGI. The V end lost 2 bases, the J end lost 0 bases, and 8 bases lay between the germline ends. This CDR3 has 15 residues. The CDR3, as DNA: TGTGCCAGCAGTTACCGCGCCTTTAGCAATCAGCCCCAGCATTTT. As protein: CASSYRAFSNQPQHF.

The J gene is TRBJ2-2, the V gene TRBV5-1, with D possibly being TRBD1 (5 bases). The CDR3 has 20 residues. CDR1 SGHRS and CDR2 YFSETQ come from the germline V gene. V lost 4 bases and J lost 0, with 25 bases in between. The CDR3 bases are TGCGCCAGCAGCATTGACAGACGTATTTCCCTATTCGCGAACACCGGGGAGCTGTTTTTT. Its translation: CASSIDRRISLFANTGELFF.

The table lists this clone with a few counts. The genes are TRBV2 and TRBJ2-1; TRBD2 is a possible D gene (5 bases). Germline assignment: CDR1 SNHLY and CDR2 FYNNEI. CDR3 length equals 13 residues. The germline V and J ends were trimmed by 5 bases and 5 bases, with 10 bases remaining between them. CDR3 protein: CASSPQRDNEQFF. In nucleotides, the CDR3 is TGTGCCAGCAGTCCACAGAGGGACAATGAGCAGTTCTTC.

V usage is TRBV21-1 and J usage is TRBJ1-5; TRBD1, as called in the table, went unchecked against the DNA. TRBV21-1 is annotated as a pseudogene. This CDR3 has 18 residues. Here the CDR3 reads CASSRDLRVGEANQPQHF. CDR3 sequence (DNA): TGTGCCAGCAGCCGCGACCTCAGGGTGGGTGAAGCCAATCAGCCCCAGCATTTT.

The V call is TRBV14, the J call TRBJ1-1; D is undetermined. With 6 bases removed from V and 0 bases from J, the gap between germline ends came to 8 bases. Germline V gene sequence: CDR1 SGHDN, CDR2 FVKESK. CDR3 length: 13 amino acids. For the CDR3, the DNA is TGTGCCAGCAGAAATGGCCTGAACACTGAAGCTTTCTTT. Translated, it gives CASRNGLNTEAFF.

This chain connects TRBV7-2 to TRBJ2-7; D remains ambiguous. Trimming took off 2 bases at V and 3 bases at J, with 8 bases between the two ends. CDR1 SGHTA and CDR2 FQGNSA come from the germline V gene. The length of the CDR3 is 13 residues. CDR3 residues: CASSLSRSYEQYF. In nucleotides, the CDR3 is TGTGCCAGCAGCTTATCCAGAAGCTACGAGCAGTACTTC.

This chain uses TRBV2 with TRBJ1-2; 7 bases agree with TRBD1. Per germline, CDR1 SNHLY and CDR2 FYNNEI. The V and J ends lost 6 bases and 3 bases, in that order; junction bases with no gene match: 7. The CDR3 length is 14 residues. CDR3 sequence: CASRDRDMDYGYTF. The CDR3 DNA sequence: TGTGCCAGCAGAGACAGGGATATGGACTATGGCTACACCTTC.